Following are 17 T cell receptor beta chains from one sample sequenced in a study of blood T cell repertoires in COVID-19. Produced via immunoSEQ multiplex PCR; TCRdb's table is partial and in-frame only. The sample records 370,000 or so clones, over 65% being singletons. The source material was peripheral blood. The receptors were sampled from a human donor with acute or convalescent COVID-19. The donor label of this sample is uncertain.

This sequence joins TRBV28 and TRBJ1-1; 10 bases agree with TRBD1. With 4 bases clipped from V and 5 bases from J, the junction kept 7 bases outside the gene matches. CDR1 MDHEN and CDR2 SYDVKM come from the germline V gene. There are 15 residues in the CDR3. CDR3: CASSSRTGGRTEAFF. In DNA, the CDR3 is TGTGCCAGCAGTTCCCGGACAGGGGGTCGGACTGAAGCTTTCTTT.

CDR3 region: CASSLGYRQGEETQYF. The CDR3 DNA reads TGCGCCAGCAGCTTGGGTTATAGACAGGGGGAAGAGACCCAGTACTTC. V gene TRBV5-1 combines with J gene TRBJ2-5, with TRBD1 matching over 9 bases. Germline V lookup: CDR1 SGHRS, CDR2 YFSETQ. V lost 0 bases, J lost 3 bases, and 6 bases stayed unmatched. The length of the CDR3 is 16 residues.

The chain carries TRBV6-5 and TRBJ1-2; D perhaps matches TRBD1 (5 bases). V lost 5 bases and J lost 2, with 9 bases in between. The germline CDR1 and CDR2 sequences are MNHEY and SVGAGI. This CDR3 is 13 amino acids long. Written as DNA, the CDR3 is TGTGCCAGCAGTCCGACAGCAAACTATGGCTACACCTTC. Translation gives CASSPTANYGYTF.

The chain has TRBV12-3 or TRBV12-4 and TRBJ1-1; D is ambiguous. Trimming cost V 6 bases and J 1 base, with 9 bases left between them. This CDR3 comprises 13 residues. The CDR3: CASSAIENTEAFF. The CDR3 region has the DNA TGTGCCAGCAGCGCTATAGAGAACACTGAAGCTTTCTTT.

The chain is built from TRBV24-1 and TRBJ1-4; D unresolved. Per germline, CDR1 KGHDR and CDR2 SFDVKD. The CDR3 loop spans 12 amino acids. V was cut by 4 bases and J by 11 bases, with 10 bases left in between. The DNA for the CDR3 is TGTGCCACCAGTGACGCGGCCGGGAAACTGTTTTTT. Translated: CATSDAAGKLFF.

The chain's CDR3 is CASSYTSGGETQYF. In DNA form, the CDR3 reads TGTGCCAGCAGTTACACTTCTGGAGGGGAGACCCAGTACTTC. This chain joins TRBV6-2 or TRBV6-3 and TRBJ2-5; D may be TRBD2 (6 bases). The CDR3 is 14 residues long. V was pared by 2 bases and J by 5 bases, with 12 bases between. Germline assignment: CDR1 MNHEY and CDR2 SVGEGT.

The chain links TRBV5-8 to TRBJ2-5, with TRBD1 matching over 10 bases. The germline CDR1 and CDR2 sequences are SGHTS and YDEGEE. V shed 4 bases and J 5 bases; nucleotides not matched to a gene: 8. The CDR3 covers 15 residues. CDR3 loop: CASSPAGDRGETQYF. CDR3 sequence (DNA): TGTGCCAGCAGCCCAGCAGGGGACAGGGGTGAGACCCAGTACTTC. Drawing the rest from reference TRBV5-8 and TRBJ2-5, the complete variable domain is EAGVTQSPTHLIKTRGQQATLRCSPISGHTSVYWYQQALGLGLQFLLWYDEGEERNRGNFPPRFSGRQFPNYSSELNVNALELEDSALYLCASSPAGDRGETQYFGPGTRLLVL.

V gene TRBV24-1 combines with J gene TRBJ1-5; TRBD1 matches 9 bases. V dropped 1 base and J dropped 4; count of bases not matched to a gene: 16. The CDR3 totals 20 residues. CDR1 and CDR2 from the germline V gene are KGHDR and SFDVKD. The CDR3 region has the DNA TGTGCCACCAGTGATTTTAGGCGGACAGGGGCCATCCTTCGAAATCAGCCCCAGCATTTT. Its translation: CATSDFRRTGAILRNQPQHF.

The chain links TRBV5-1 to TRBJ1-2; possible D gene TRBD1, 5 bases. CDR3 length: 16 residues. Germline-derived CDR1 and CDR2 are SGHRS and YFSETQ. Trimming cost V 4 bases and J 5 bases, with 21 bases left between them. CDR3 residues: CASSPEGRGALYGYTF. In DNA, the CDR3 is TGCGCCAGCAGCCCGGAGGGACGGGGTGCCTTATATGGCTACACCTTC.

This clone showed up just a few times. The J gene is TRBJ1-5, the V gene TRBV27, with 7 nucleotides matching TRBD1. Germline CDR1 reads MNHEY; CDR2 reads SMNVEV (reference sequence). The V segment lost 5 bases and the J segment 3 bases; nucleotides outside the gene matches: 4. This CDR3 has 14 residues. CDR3 sequence (DNA): TGTGCCAGCAGTGTGGACAGGCTCAATCAGCCCCAGCATTTT. Translated: CASSVDRLNQPQHF.

This clone was seen only a few times. The genes are TRBV7-9 and TRBJ1-1; D is possibly TRBD1 (5 bases). Trimming stripped 6 bases from V and 4 bases from J, with 15 bases between. The CDR3 has 14 amino acids. The germline gives CDR1 SEHNR, CDR2 FQNEAQ (reference sequence). The CDR3 DNA follows: TGTGCCAGCAGATCTGACAGATCGGGCACTGAAGCTTTCTTT. Amino acids: CASRSDRSGTEAFF.

With respect to this clone: Distinct nucleotide sequences in the sample also encode this CDR3. This sequence joins TRBV5-5 and TRBJ1-2, with D uncertain. The ends were cut back, 0 bases at V and 3 bases at J, with 6 bases in the middle. Per the germline V gene, CDR1 is SGHKS and CDR2 is YYEKEE (reference sequence). This CDR3 has 13 residues. CDR3 in DNA: TGTGCCAGCAGCTTGGACAGCTACTATGGCTACACCTTC. It translates to CASSLDSYYGYTF.

The chain joins TRBV4-2 to TRBJ2-6, with a possible D match to TRBD2 (5 bases). Germline loops: CDR1 LGHNA, CDR2 YNFKEQ. The CDR3 is 15 residues long. The ends were cut back, 1 base at V and 1 base at J, with 5 bases in the middle. The CDR3 DNA reads as TGTGCCAGCAGCCAAGGGACTTCTGGGGCCAACGTCCTGACTTTC. It specifies CASSQGTSGANVLTF.

This chain joins TRBV4-2 and TRBJ1-2; D gene ambiguous. V lost 4 bases and J lost 7, with 10 bases in between. The CDR3 consists of 12 residues. Looked up from germline, CDR1 is LGHNA and CDR2 is YNFKEQ. The CDR3 reads CASSLTPTGYTF. The CDR3 DNA sequence: TGTGCCAGCAGCCTTACCCCTACTGGCTACACCTTC.

The chain is built from TRBV12-5 and TRBJ2-7; weak D call: TRBD2 (5 bases). Germline V gives CDR1 LGHNT, CDR2 FRNRAP. The CDR3 is 18 residues long. V lost 2 bases and J lost 0, with 20 bases in between. In DNA form, the CDR3 reads TGTGCTAGTGGTTTGCGAGGGCCCCCGATCCCTTGCTCCTACGAGCAGTACTTC. The encoded protein is CASGLRGPPIPCSYEQYF.

The rearrangement links TRBV7-9 to TRBJ2-5; D is ambiguous. The V gene's germline CDR1 is SEHNR and CDR2 FQNEAQ (reference sequence). The CDR3 is 15 amino acids. The ends were cut back, 5 bases at V and 2 bases at J, with 15 bases in the middle. CDR3: CASSTKPPEQETQYF. Written as DNA, the CDR3 is TGTGCCAGCAGCACGAAACCCCCGGAGCAAGAGACCCAGTACTTC.

The chain carries TRBV5-5 and TRBJ1-4, with a tentative D call TRBD1 (6 bases). Trimming removed 4 bases from V and 8 bases from J, with 12 bases in between. The CDR3 length is 13 residues. Germline V gene data show CDR1 as SGHKS and CDR2 as YYEKEE (reference sequence). The CDR3, as DNA: TGTGCCAGCAGCGTAAACAGGGTCGAAAAACTGTTTTTT. It encodes CASSVNRVEKLFF.